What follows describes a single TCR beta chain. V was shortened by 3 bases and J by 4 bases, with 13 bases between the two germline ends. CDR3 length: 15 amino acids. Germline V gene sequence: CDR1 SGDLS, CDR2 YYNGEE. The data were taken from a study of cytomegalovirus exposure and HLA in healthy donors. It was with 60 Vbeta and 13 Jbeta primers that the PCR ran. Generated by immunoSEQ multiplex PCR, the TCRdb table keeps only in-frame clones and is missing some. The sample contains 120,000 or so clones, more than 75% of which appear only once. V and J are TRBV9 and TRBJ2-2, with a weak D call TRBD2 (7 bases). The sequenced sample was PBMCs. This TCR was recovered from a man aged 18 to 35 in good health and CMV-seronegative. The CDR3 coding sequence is TGTGCCAGCAGCGGGGGGGGGCAAATCACCGGGGAGCTGTTTTTT. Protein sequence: CASSGGGQITGELFF.